In its sample, the clone carrying this T cell receptor (beta chain) was seen a few times. V shed 2 bases, J shed 7 bases, and the junction held 9 bases outside the gene matches. Germline V gene lookup returns CDR1 LGHNA and CDR2 YSLEER. CDR3 size: 15 residues. The sample comes from a study of blood T cell repertoires in COVID-19. Study at large: The United States, Italy and Spain supplied acute and convalescent COVID-19 samples. Sources were T cells, B-cell-depleted T cells, or PBMCs; the material itself was cDNA or gDNA.

Authors' data handling: Amplification with reference gene primers provided the estimates of nucleated cell counts. Profiling relied on immunoSEQ multiplex PCR, and the TCRdb table lists in-frame clones only, not all of them. V and J calls and clone size are copied from that table; D and trimming were computed from the DNA. The table shows 15,000 to 20,000 clones, with roughly 91% occurring only once. Material: peripheral blood. The rearrangement uses TRBV4-3 and TRBJ2-5; 8 positions match TRBD1. This TCR was recovered from a human donor in a cohort sampled during active COVID-19. The CDR3 nucleotides read TGCGCCAGCAGCCAAAACCTGGACAGGGAAGGGACCCAGTACTTC. The encoded protein is CASSQNLDREGTQYF.